This T cell receptor (beta chain) was recorded in a study of T cell repertoires in cytomegalovirus infection. This clonotype was detected a few times. Its antigen is currently unknown. The CDR3 is made up of 15 amino acids. Deletions cut 7 bases from V and 2 bases from J, with 17 bases between. Per germline, CDR1 MDHEN and CDR2 SYDVKM. TCRdb ran MiXCR on the reads and lists one entry per CDR3 protein. The sample consists of approximately 310,000 distinct CDR3 sequences, 20% to 25% of them appearing once. The starting material was cultured PBMCs, obtained from culture after CMV antigen stimulation. This clonotype was obtained from a human donor in good health (CMV status not recorded). Some clones in this sample may be carry-over from other donors' samples. The chain employs TRBV28 and TRBJ1-2, with a weak D call TRBD1 (6 bases). CDR3 sequence (DNA): TGTGCCAGCACCAAAAGGGGGGGACCAAACTATGGCTACACCTTC. Residues: CASTKRGGPNYGYTF.